The next 17 T cell receptor beta chains were all read from a single sample in a study of CD8+ T cells in alopecia areata. Extracted RNA was reverse transcribed, and the resulting cDNA served as sequencing template. The data were produced by immunoSEQ multiplex PCR, yet TCRdb's version contains in-frame clones alone and is incomplete. The data contain roughly 250,000 clones, less than 80% of them singletons. This specimen consisted of CD4+ T cells sorted from blood, obtained at week 0. The receptors originated from a human donor with alopecia areata.

This sequence joins TRBV15 and TRBJ2-1; no clear D gene. Germline-derived CDR1 and CDR2 are LNHNV and YYDKDF (reference sequence). This CDR3 has 14 residues. V shed 1 base and J shed 8 bases, with 12 bases lying between them. The CDR3 region is CATSRVLGDDEQFF. The CDR3 DNA reads TGTGCCACCAGCAGAGTGTTGGGTGACGATGAGCAGTTCTTC. Using reference TRBV15 and TRBJ2-1 for the parts outside the CDR3, the full variable domain is DAMVIQNPRYQVTQFGKPVTLSCSQTLNHNVMYWYQQKSSQAPKLLFHYYDKDFNNEADTPDNFQSRRPNTSFCFLDIRSPGLGDTAMYLCATSRVLGDDEQFFGPGTRLTVL.

This clone has more than one count but fewer than ten. The chain joins TRBV5-1 to TRBJ1-1, with 8 nucleotides matching TRBD1. The CDR3 length is 15 residues. Trimming removed 3 bases from V and 0 bases from J; junction bases left unmatched: 4. Germline values: CDR1 SGHRS, CDR2 YFSETQ. The CDR3 bases are TGCGCCAGCAGCTGGACAGGGACAATGAACACTGAAGCTTTCTTT. Protein product: CASSWTGTMNTEAFF.

The chain uses TRBV4-1 and TRBJ1-5; D unresolved. The CDR3 runs 16 residues. V lost 1 base, J lost 6 bases, and 16 bases lay in between. CDR1 is MGHRA and CDR2 is YSYEKL in the germline V gene. CDR3 DNA sequence: TGCGCCAGCAGCCAAGTTCCGGGAACGCGGAGTCAGCCCCAGCATTTT. Translated, it gives CASSQVPGTRSQPQHF.

V is TRBV6-5 and J is TRBJ2-3, with D possibly matching TRBD1 (6 bases). Germline V CDR1 and CDR2: MNHEY, SVGAGI. V dropped 5 bases and J dropped 3 bases, with 12 bases sitting between them. CDR3 size: 14 residues. The CDR3 loop is CASSITTGTDTQYF. The CDR3 DNA sequence: TGTGCCAGCAGTATAACAACAGGGACAGATACGCAGTATTTT.

V usage is TRBV9 and J usage is TRBJ1-4; 9 bases are a match to TRBD1. The trim removed 4 bases at V and 0 bases at J, leaving 4 bases unmatched. This CDR3 has 16 residues. CDR1 SGDLS and CDR2 YYNGEE come from the germline V gene. The CDR3 loop reads CASSQGQGTTNEKLFF. The CDR3 coding sequence is TGTGCCAGCAGCCAGGGACAGGGAACAACTAATGAAAAACTGTTTTTT. The full variable domain, in which reference TRBV9 and TRBJ1-4 provide the parts outside the CDR3, is DSGVTQTPKHLITATGQRVTLRCSPRSGDLSVYWYQQSLDQGLQFLIQYYNGEERAKGNILERFSAQQFPDLHSELNLSSLELGDSALYFCASSQGQGTTNEKLFFGSGTQLSVL.

V gene TRBV7-2 combines with J gene TRBJ2-5, with 10 bases aligning to TRBD2. This CDR3 has 13 amino acids. Trimming at V came to 4 bases and at J to 5 bases, leaving 1 base not matched to a gene. Germline V gene sequence: CDR1 SGHTA, CDR2 FQGNSA. The CDR3, as DNA: TGTGCCAGCAGCTGGGGACTAGCGGAGACCCAGTACTTC. Amino acids: CASSWGLAETQYF.

The rearrangement uses TRBV15 and TRBJ1-2; TRBD1 matches at 9 bases. Germline loops: CDR1 LNHNV, CDR2 YYDKDF (reference sequence). The ends lost 2 bases at V and 7 bases at J; junction bases unmatched: 8. CDR3 length: 15 residues. The CDR3 sequence is CATSRPGQGWGGYTF. The CDR3, as DNA: TGTGCCACCAGCAGACCCGGACAGGGGTGGGGTGGCTACACCTTC.

The chain has TRBV4-3 and TRBJ2-1, with D possibly being TRBD1 or TRBD2 (5 bases each). The germline V gene has CDR1 LGHNA and CDR2 YSLEER. Between the trimmed V and J ends, which lost 6 bases and 10 bases, there was a span of 16 bases. This CDR3 spans 13 amino acids. The DNA for the CDR3 is TGCGCCAGCAGTAGGGACCCCGCCACAGAGCAGTTCTTC. Protein product: CASSRDPATEQFF.

In its sample, this clone was seen a few times. The chain carries TRBV29-1 and TRBJ2-3; D is perhaps TRBD1 or TRBD2 (5 bases each). V lost 6 bases to trimming and J lost 3 bases, with 10 bases between them. CDR1 SQVTM and CDR2 ANQGSEA come from the germline V gene. CDR3 length equals 12 residues. The CDR3: CSVGDGTDTQYF. In DNA, the CDR3 is TGCAGCGTGGGGGACGGGACAGATACGCAGTATTTT.

The V gene is TRBV29-1, the J gene TRBJ2-3; D unresolved. This CDR3 is 15 amino acids long. The germline CDR1 and CDR2 sequences are SQVTM and ANQGSEA. V dropped 6 bases and J dropped 0 bases, with 16 bases sitting between them. The CDR3 coding sequence is TGCAGCGTCCATGGGTCCATATTAAGCACAGATACGCAGTATTTT. It yields the protein CSVHGSILSTDTQYF.

The V gene is TRBV7-9, the J gene TRBJ1-2; TRBD1 is a possible D gene (6 bases). The V and J ends lost 1 base and 9 bases respectively, with 15 bases between them. In germline, CDR1 is SEHNR, CDR2 FQNEAQ (reference sequence). The CDR3 consists of 14 residues. This CDR3 is CASSLVSVTGRYTF. The CDR3 coding sequence is TGTGCCAGCAGCTTAGTGTCTGTAACAGGGCGCTACACCTTC.

As to this clone: Other DNA sequences in this sample translate to the same CDR3. The chain employs TRBV29-1 and TRBJ1-2; D unclear. The V end lost 4 bases, the J end lost 6 bases, and 3 bases lay between the germline ends. The CDR3 has 9 amino acids. Germline V gene lookup returns CDR1 SQVTM and CDR2 ANQGSEA. The CDR3 region is CSVGDGYTF. The CDR3 coding sequence is TGCAGCGTTGGGGATGGCTACACCTTC.

This clone was found a few times. The gene calls are TRBV5-6 and TRBJ2-7; 12 nucleotides match TRBD1. The germline V gene has CDR1 SGHDT and CDR2 YYEEEE. V dropped 4 bases and J dropped 4; count of bases not matched to a gene: 3. This CDR3 has 14 amino acids. CDR3 in amino acids: CASSRDRGLYEQYF. Here the CDR3 DNA reads TGTGCCAGCAGCCGGGACAGGGGGCTGTACGAGCAGTACTTC.

V and J are TRBV7-2 and TRBJ2-1; D may be TRBD1 (5 bases). This CDR3 comprises 14 residues. The V gene lost 4 bases and the J gene lost 4 bases, with 11 bases spanning the gap. CDR1 and CDR2 from the germline V gene are SGHTA and FQGNSA. The CDR3 bases are TGTGCCAGCAGCTGGGCAGGGCTGTACAATGAGCAGTTCTTC. It specifies CASSWAGLYNEQFF.

This clone turned up a few times. The CDR3 is CASSLVVEETQYF. The DNA for the CDR3 is TGCGCCAGCAGCTTGGTTGTGGAAGAGACCCAGTACTTC. The chain carries TRBV5-1 and TRBJ2-5, with D uncertain. The V and J ends lost 0 bases and 3 bases respectively, with 6 bases between them. The CDR3 has 13 residues. Per germline, CDR1 SGHRS and CDR2 YFSETQ.

The rearrangement joins TRBV25-1 to TRBJ2-7; D is uncertain. V was clipped by 1 base and J by 0 bases, with 10 bases between them. The CDR3 contains 15 residues. Germline V lookup: CDR1 MGHDK, CDR2 SYGVNS. The CDR3 region has the DNA TGTGCCAGCAGTGAATCGGCGTACAGCTCCTACGAGCAGTACTTC. It yields the protein CASSESAYSSYEQYF.

The chain employs TRBV7-2 and TRBJ2-7; 9 bases match TRBD1. The CDR3 runs to 14 residues. Trimming took 2 bases from V and 2 from J; bases not matched to a gene: 1. Germline-derived CDR1 and CDR2 are SGHTA and FQGNSA. The CDR3 DNA follows: TGTGCCAGCAGCTTATGGACAGGGGCCTACGAGCAGTACTTC. Translated: CASSLWTGAYEQYF.